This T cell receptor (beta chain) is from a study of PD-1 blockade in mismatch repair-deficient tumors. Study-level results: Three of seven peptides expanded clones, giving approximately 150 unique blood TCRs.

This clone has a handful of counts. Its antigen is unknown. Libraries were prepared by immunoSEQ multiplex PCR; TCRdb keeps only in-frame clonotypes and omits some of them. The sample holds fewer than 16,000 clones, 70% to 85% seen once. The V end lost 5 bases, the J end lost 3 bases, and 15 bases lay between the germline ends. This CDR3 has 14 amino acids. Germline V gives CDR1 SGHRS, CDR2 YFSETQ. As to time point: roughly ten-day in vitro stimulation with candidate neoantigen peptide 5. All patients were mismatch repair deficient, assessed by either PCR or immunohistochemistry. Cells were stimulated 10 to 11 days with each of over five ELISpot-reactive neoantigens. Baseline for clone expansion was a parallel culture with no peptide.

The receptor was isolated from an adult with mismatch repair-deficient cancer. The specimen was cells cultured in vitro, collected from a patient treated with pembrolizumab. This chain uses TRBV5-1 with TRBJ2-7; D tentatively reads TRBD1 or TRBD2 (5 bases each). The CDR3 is CASRPGRIGYEQYF. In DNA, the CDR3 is TGCGCCAGCAGACCGGGACGCATCGGCTACGAGCAGTACTTC.